Below are 18 T cell receptor beta chains sequenced from a single sample in a study of T cells in Graves' hyperthyroidism and ophthalmopathy. Amplified TCR beta CDR3 regions came from RNA transcripts. With the HTBI primer set, the TCR CDR3 went through a first round of RT-PCR. TCRdb processed the multiplex PCR reads anew with MiXCR; each CDR3 protein has one entry. This repertoire shows roughly 740,000 distinct CDR3 sequences, around 17% found once; its top ten account for over 7.5%. Material for sequencing was blood. The receptors shown here come from a man between 18 and 35 years old with Graves' hyperthyroidism.

This clonotype was observed at least ten times. This CDR3 reads CASSLELFSYEQYF. As DNA, the CDR3 is TGTGCCAGCAGCTTAGAACTCTTCTCCTACGAGCAGTACTTC. The chain carries TRBV7-9 and TRBJ2-7; unclear D gene. The CDR3 has 14 residues. V was trimmed by 1 base and J by 0 bases, leaving 7 bases between them. CDR1 SEHNR and CDR2 FQNEAQ come from the germline V gene (reference sequence).

This clonotype has more than one count but fewer than ten. With a much larger clone just one base away, this may be a read error. The rearrangement joins TRBV28 to TRBJ1-2, with TRBD1 matching 8 bases. Trimming took 7 bases from V and 8 from J; bases not matched to a gene: 6. Germline V gene lookup returns CDR1 MDHEN and CDR2 SYDVKM. This CDR3 has 12 amino acids. The CDR3 region is CASNLTGGGYTF. CDR3 in DNA: TGTGCCAGCAACCTCACAGGGGGAGGCTACACCTTC.

This clonotype was observed a few times. The chain joins TRBV30 to TRBJ2-1; TRBD2 matches at 11 bases. CDR3 length: 13 amino acids. The ends lost 3 bases at V and 5 bases at J; junction bases unmatched: 0. CDR1 GTSNPN and CDR2 SVGIG come from the germline V gene (reference sequence). The CDR3 loop reads CAWRGLADNEQFF. CDR3 DNA sequence: TGTGCCTGGAGGGGACTAGCGGACAATGAGCAGTTCTTC.

This clonotype was found many times. The chain links TRBV6-1 to TRBJ1-6; 7 nucleotides agree with TRBD1. The germline V gene has CDR1 MNHNS and CDR2 SASEGT. Trimming cost V 4 bases and J 7 bases; bases outside gene matches: 4. CDR3 length: 14 residues. DNA for the CDR3: TGTGCCAGCAGTGTCGACAGGGTGAATTCACCCCTCCACTTT. Its protein product is CASSVDRVNSPLHF.

This clonotype was detected many times. The chain carries TRBV18 and TRBJ2-3; 9 nucleotides match TRBD1. From germline, CDR1 is KGHSH and CDR2 LQKENI. The CDR3 covers 15 residues. Germline trimming cut 3 bases from V and 2 bases from J; bases unmatched to any gene: 3. CDR3 bases: TGTGCCAGCTCACCGTGGACAGGGGCCACAGATACGCAGTATTTT. This codes for CASSPWTGATDTQYF. Complete variable domain (other parts from reference TRBV18 and TRBJ2-3): NAGVMQNPRHLVRRRGQEARLRCSPMKGHSHVYWYRQLPEEGLKFMVYLQKENIIDESGMPKERFSAEFPKEGPSILRIQQVVRGDSAAYFCASSPWTGATDTQYFGPGTRLTVL.

This clonotype was seen ten or more times. This sequence joins TRBV6-1 and TRBJ2-1; 8 bases are shared with TRBD2. CDR1 and CDR2 (germline): MNHNS, SASEGT. The CDR3 extends over 13 amino acids. V lost 7 bases, J lost 8 bases, and 7 bases stayed unmatched. The CDR3 spells CASNPSGGHEQFF. In nucleotides, the CDR3 is TGTGCCAGCAACCCCTCGGGAGGGCATGAGCAGTTCTTC.

Many counts were recorded for this clonotype. The rearrangement links TRBV10-3 to TRBJ2-7; 7 nucleotides line up with TRBD1. The length of the CDR3 is 12 residues. CDR1 and CDR2 from the germline V gene are ENHRY and SYGVKD. The V segment lost 7 bases and the J segment 2 bases; nucleotides outside the gene matches: 2. For the CDR3, the DNA is TGTGCCATCACCGGGACAGCCTACGAGCAGTACTTC. Protein: CAITGTAYEQYF.

V usage is TRBV25-1 and J usage is TRBJ1-2, with D maybe TRBD1 (5 bases). Trimming pared 3 bases from V and 6 bases from J, leaving 11 bases between. CDR1 and CDR2 (germline): MGHDK, SYGVNS. This CDR3 region has 13 residues. The CDR3 coding sequence is TGTGCCAGCAGTGAGGGACTCAGGGATGGCTACACCTTC. It encodes CASSEGLRDGYTF.

The chain is built from TRBV4-2 and TRBJ2-2; D possibly corresponds to TRBD1 (6 bases). From germline, CDR1 is LGHNA and CDR2 YNFKEQ. The V end was cut by 4 bases, the J end by 1 base, with 13 bases between. The CDR3 runs 16 residues. The CDR3 sequence: CASSPLQGLNTGELFF. The CDR3 DNA sequence: TGTGCCAGCAGCCCCTTACAGGGATTGAACACCGGGGAGCTGTTTTTT.

Only a few counts were recorded for this clonotype. This sequence joins TRBV12-3 or TRBV12-4 and TRBJ2-1, with D hard to call. Trimming took 5 bases from V and 0 from J, leaving 17 bases between them. CDR3 size: 17 residues. CDR3 DNA: TGTGCCAGCAGTACCACAACGTACCTAAGCTCCTACAATGAGCAGTTCTTC. Translating gives CASSTTTYLSSYNEQFF.

In its sample, this clonotype was seen a few times. The rearrangement joins TRBV7-9 to TRBJ2-2; D is perhaps TRBD2 (6 bases). This CDR3 is 15 amino acids long. Per germline, CDR1 SEHNR and CDR2 FQNEAQ (reference sequence). V shed 3 bases and J shed 6 bases, with 14 bases lying between them. CDR3 DNA: TGTGCCAGCAGCTTTTGGGGGGTCGCGGCCGGGGAGCTGTTTTTT. Translated, it gives CASSFWGVAAGELFF.

A few counts support this clonotype. The gene calls are TRBV20-1 and TRBJ2-5; TRBD1 or TRBD2 may be the D gene (5 bases each). The CDR3 consists of 12 residues. CDR1 and CDR2 (germline): DFQATT, SNEGSKA (reference sequence). Trimming took off 7 bases at V and 4 bases at J, with 13 bases between the two ends. The CDR3 spells CSVRSGGETQYF. CDR3 bases: TGCAGTGTGAGAAGTGGGGGAGAGACCCAGTACTTC.

This clonotype was seen a handful of times. The chain uses TRBV5-1 and TRBJ2-7; tentative D call: TRBD1 (5 bases). CDR1 and CDR2 from the germline V gene are SGHRS and YFSETQ. V was pared by 4 bases and J by 1 base, with 15 bases between. This CDR3 spans 15 amino acids. This chain's CDR3 is CASSLDGAPSYEQYF. The DNA of the CDR3 is TGCGCCAGCAGCCTAGATGGGGCCCCTTCCTACGAGCAGTACTTC.

This clonotype was found a few times. The V and J genes are TRBV28 and TRBJ2-7; no definite D call. Germline values: CDR1 MDHEN, CDR2 SYDVKM. CDR3 size: 13 residues. Deletions cut 3 bases from V and 6 bases from J, with 12 bases between. The CDR3 spells CASSLPPVSEQYF. As DNA, the CDR3 is TGTGCCAGCAGTTTGCCCCCTGTTAGCGAGCAGTACTTC.

This clonotype was detected ten times or more. The chain recombines TRBV27 with TRBJ2-7, with D uncertain. CDR1 is MNHEY, CDR2 SMNVEV, per germline (reference sequence). The CDR3 runs 14 residues. V was trimmed by 2 bases and J by 6 bases, leaving 14 bases between them. DNA for the CDR3: TGTGCCAGCAGTTTAAGCCCTACACCGGGCGAGCAGTACTTC. Amino acid sequence: CASSLSPTPGEQYF.

This clonotype was recorded a few times. The rearrangement joins TRBV12-3 or TRBV12-4 to TRBJ2-2, with D maybe TRBD2 (5 bases). CDR3 length: 13 residues. The V end was cut by 7 bases, the J end by 5 bases, with 11 bases between. CDR3 region: CASIPGVTGELFF. Written as DNA, the CDR3 is TGTGCCAGCATCCCCGGGGTTACCGGGGAGCTGTTTTTT.

In its sample, this clonotype was seen a few times. This chain uses TRBV28 with TRBJ2-7; D is perhaps TRBD2 (5 bases). V lost 3 bases, J lost 3 bases, and 12 bases lay in between. This CDR3 is 14 amino acids long. Germline-derived CDR1 and CDR2 are MDHEN and SYDVKM. The CDR3 protein is CASSFRHRDYEQYF. CDR3 coding DNA: TGTGCCAGCAGTTTTCGGCACCGGGACTACGAGCAGTACTTC.

This clonotype was observed a single time. This could be a read error, since a much larger clone is one nucleotide away. J is TRBJ2-1 and V is TRBV15; D gene uncertain. The CDR3 sequence is 12 residues long. CDR1 and CDR2 (germline): LNHNV, YYDKDF (reference sequence). V was clipped by 1 base and J by 11 bases, with 9 bases between them. CDR3 sequence (DNA): TGTGCCACCAGCAGAGTAGTACTCCAGCAGTTCTTC. Translated: CATSRVVLQQFF.